The 5 T cell receptor beta chains below all came from one sample that was sequenced in a study of cytomegalovirus exposure and HLA in healthy donors. Primers: 60 Vbeta forward and 13 Jbeta reverse. The data were produced by immunoSEQ multiplex PCR, yet TCRdb's version contains in-frame clones alone and is incomplete. The data hold 200,000 to 250,000 clones, with roughly 89% observed a single time. Sequenced: PBMCs. The receptors derive from a woman between 18 and 29 years old in good health and CMV-seronegative.

The V call is TRBV7-9, the J call TRBJ1-2; no clear D. Trimming removed 0 bases at V and 5 bases at J, with 16 bases between. The CDR3 is 16 residues long. CDR1 is SEHNR, CDR2 FQNEAQ, per germline (reference sequence). The CDR3 region has the DNA TGTGCCAGCAGCTTAGCGCTTGTTCAGACTATGTATGGCTACACCTTC. It codes for CASSLALVQTMYGYTF.

V is TRBV5-1 and J is TRBJ2-7, with TRBD2 matching over 10 bases. This CDR3 has 16 residues. J was trimmed by 7 bases and V by 3 bases; bases with no gene match: 13. Germline CDR1 and CDR2: SGHRS and YFSETQ. The CDR3 nucleotides read TGCGCCAGCAGCTCGAAATCTAGCGGGAGTATTAGGGAGCAGTACTTC. Its protein is CASSSKSSGSIREQYF. The full variable domain, in which reference TRBV5-1 and TRBJ2-7 provide the parts outside the CDR3, is KAGVTQTPRYLIKTRGQQVTLSCSPISGHRSVSWYQQTPGQGLQFLFEYFSETQRNKGNFPGRFSGRQFSNSRSEMNVSTLELGDSALYLCASSSKSSGSIREQYFGPGTRLTVT.

J is TRBJ2-7 and V is TRBV4-2; 8 bases line up with TRBD1. The V gene end was trimmed by 2 bases and the J gene end by 2 bases; junction bases not matched to a gene: 5. The CDR3 runs to 15 residues. CDR1 and CDR2 from the germline V gene are LGHNA and YNFKEQ. The CDR3 loop reads CASSQTGTGAYEQYF. In nucleotides, the CDR3 is TGTGCCAGCAGCCAAACCGGGACAGGAGCCTACGAGCAGTACTTC.

The V and J genes are TRBV18 and TRBJ1-6; 7 bases are a match to TRBD1. With 0 bases clipped from V and 2 bases from J, the junction kept 1 base outside the gene matches. The CDR3 covers 16 residues. Germline V gives CDR1 KGHSH, CDR2 LQKENI. CDR3 bases: TGTGCCAGCTCACCACCCGACAGGGCCTATAATTCACCCCTCCACTTT. As protein: CASSPPDRAYNSPLHF.

In DNA, the CDR3 is TGTGCCAGCAAAACGAGGCGGGGCCGAAACACCATATATTTT. It translates to CASKTRRGRNTIYF. The chain recombines TRBV6-5 with TRBJ1-3; perhaps TRBD1 as D (5 bases). V lost 7 bases to trimming and J lost 5 bases, with 15 bases between them. The germline V gene has CDR1 MNHEY and CDR2 SVGAGI. This CDR3 region has 14 residues.